The 10 T cell receptor beta chains in this list originate from one sample, sequenced in a study of cytomegalovirus exposure and HLA in healthy donors. PCR primers comprised 60 Vbeta and 13 Jbeta primers. Profiling relied on immunoSEQ multiplex PCR, and the TCRdb table lists in-frame clones only, not all of them. The sample yields 150,000 or so clones, approximately 70% seen once. Sequencing used PBMCs. Receptors originate from a man aged 40-50 years in good health and CMV-seropositive.

V gene TRBV29-1 combines with J gene TRBJ2-3; 8 bases line up with TRBD2. The CDR3 runs 12 residues. Germline CDR1 and CDR2: SQVTM and ANQGSEA. Trimming took 5 bases from V and 5 from J; bases not matched to a gene: 3. The CDR3 loop reads CSVNGGGDTQYF. The CDR3 DNA follows: TGCAGCGTTAACGGGGGGGGAGATACGCAGTATTTT.

The gene calls are TRBV7-2 and TRBJ2-5, with D maybe TRBD1 (6 bases). The CDR3 spans 13 residues. The V end lost 4 bases, the J end lost 5 bases, and 11 bases lay between the germline ends. Looked up from germline, CDR1 is SGHTA and CDR2 is FQGNSA. CDR3 protein: CASSSQGMETQYF. Here the CDR3 DNA reads TGTGCCAGCAGCTCACAGGGTATGGAGACCCAGTACTTC.

This clone was detected only once. The chain couples TRBV7-2 to TRBJ2-1, with TRBD2 identical over 10 bases. The CDR3 extends over 15 amino acids. V lost 5 bases to trimming and J lost 5 bases; unmatched junction nucleotides: 6. The germline CDR1 and CDR2 sequences are SGHTA and FQGNSA. CDR3 in amino acids: CASSRGLAVNNEQFF. The CDR3 DNA is TGTGCCAGCAGCCGAGGACTAGCGGTAAACAATGAGCAGTTCTTC.

This chain uses TRBV5-1 with TRBJ2-3, with 8 bases aligning to TRBD2. Per the germline V gene, CDR1 is SGHRS and CDR2 is YFSETQ. This CDR3 spans 15 amino acids. The J segment lost 1 base and the V segment lost 2 bases, leaving 3 bases of the junction unmatched. CDR3 region: CASSFGRGGTDTQYF. CDR3 DNA sequence: TGCGCCAGCAGCTTTGGGCGGGGGGGCACAGATACGCAGTATTTT.

This clone was seen a handful of times. This chain connects TRBV11-2 to TRBJ1-6; D unclear. Germline V gene data show CDR1 as SGHAT and CDR2 as FQNNGV. The CDR3 spans 15 residues. Trimming shortened V by 0 bases and J by 5 bases, and 8 bases separated the two germline ends. The CDR3 DNA reads TGTGCCAGCAGCTTAGAGTGGGCAAATAATTCACCCCTCCACTTT. Translation: CASSLEWANNSPLHF.

This clone was counted only a few times. The chain uses TRBV19 and TRBJ2-7; 8 bases are a match to TRBD1. Germline CDR1 and CDR2: LNHDA and SQIVND (reference sequence). The CDR3 consists of 14 residues. Trimming at V came to 4 bases and at J to 3 bases, leaving 5 bases not matched to a gene. The chain's CDR3 is CASSTRDRSYEQYF. The CDR3 DNA reads TGTGCCAGTAGTACCCGGGACAGGAGCTACGAGCAGTACTTC.

The chain is built from TRBV7-3 and TRBJ2-5; 9 bases agree with TRBD2. TRBJ2-7 matches the DNA end more closely, so the J call is doubtful. This CDR3 has 15 residues. The germline gives CDR1 SGHTA, CDR2 FQGTGA. Here the CDR3 DNA reads TGTGCCAGCAGCCTCTCGAGCGGGGGGCCTTACGAGCAGTACTTC. It yields the protein CASSLSSGGPYEQYF.

This chain joins TRBV29-1 and TRBJ1-2, with D possibly TRBD1 on 6 matching bases. The germline CDR1 and CDR2 sequences are SQVTM and ANQGSEA. V was cut by 1 base and J by 0 bases, with 21 bases left in between. There are 18 residues in the CDR3. The CDR3 loop is CSVEVRGVGGRANYGYTF. In DNA form, the CDR3 reads TGCAGCGTTGAAGTCAGGGGAGTCGGGGGGCGAGCTAACTATGGCTACACCTTC.

The J gene is TRBJ2-1, the V gene TRBV5-5, with 8 bases identical to TRBD2. CDR3 size: 19 residues. Germline CDR1 and CDR2: SGHKS and YYEKEE (reference sequence). J gave up 2 bases and V 1 base, and 14 bases lay outside the gene matches. The CDR3 sequence is CASSLPGVPTSGPYNEQFF. CDR3 in DNA: TGTGCCAGCAGCTTGCCAGGTGTCCCCACTAGCGGTCCCTACAATGAGCAGTTCTTC. The full variable domain, rest sourced from reference TRBV5-5 and TRBJ2-1, is DAGVTQSPTHLIKTRGQQVTLRCSPISGHKSVSWYQQVLGQGPQFIFQYYEKEERGRGNFPDRFSARQFPNYSSELNVNALLLGDSALYLCASSLPGVPTSGPYNEQFFGPGTRLTVL.

This clone was detected a few times. The chain uses TRBV12-5 and TRBJ1-6; 8 bases fit TRBD1. Per the germline V gene, CDR1 is LGHNT and CDR2 is FRNRAP. Trimming took 5 bases from V and 10 from J; bases not matched to a gene: 4. The CDR3 has 13 residues. CDR3 coding DNA: TGTGCTAGTGGTACGGACAGGGTCTCACCCCTCCACTTT. Amino acid sequence: CASGTDRVSPLHF.